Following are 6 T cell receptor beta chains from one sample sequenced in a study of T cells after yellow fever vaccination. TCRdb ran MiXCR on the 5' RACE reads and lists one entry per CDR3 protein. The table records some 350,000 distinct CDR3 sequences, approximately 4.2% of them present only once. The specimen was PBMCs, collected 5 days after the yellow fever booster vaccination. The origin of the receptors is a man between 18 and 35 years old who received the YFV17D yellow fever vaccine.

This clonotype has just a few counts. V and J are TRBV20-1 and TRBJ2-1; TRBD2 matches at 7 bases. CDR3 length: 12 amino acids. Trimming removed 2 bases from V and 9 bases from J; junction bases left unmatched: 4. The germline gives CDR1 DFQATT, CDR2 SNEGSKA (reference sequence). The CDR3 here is CSARREGTEQFF. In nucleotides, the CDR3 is TGCAGTGCTAGAAGGGAGGGAACTGAGCAGTTCTTC.

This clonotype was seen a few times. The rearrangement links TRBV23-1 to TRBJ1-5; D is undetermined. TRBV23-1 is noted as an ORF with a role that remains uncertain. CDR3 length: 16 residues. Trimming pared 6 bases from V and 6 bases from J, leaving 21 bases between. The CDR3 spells CASSRIGGRRIQPQHF. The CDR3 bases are TGCGCCAGCAGCCGCATTGGTGGGCGGAGGATTCAGCCCCAGCATTTT.

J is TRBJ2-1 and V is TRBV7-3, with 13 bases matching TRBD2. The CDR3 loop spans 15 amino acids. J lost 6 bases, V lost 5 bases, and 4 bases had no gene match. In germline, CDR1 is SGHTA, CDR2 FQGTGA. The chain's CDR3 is CASSTLAGGFNEQFF. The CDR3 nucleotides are TGTGCCAGCAGCACACTAGCGGGGGGGTTCAATGAGCAGTTCTTC.

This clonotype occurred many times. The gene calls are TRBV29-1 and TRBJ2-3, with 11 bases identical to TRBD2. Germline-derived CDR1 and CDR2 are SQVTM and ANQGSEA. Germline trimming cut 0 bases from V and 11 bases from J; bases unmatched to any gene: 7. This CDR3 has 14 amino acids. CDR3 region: CSVEDLTSGDWQYF. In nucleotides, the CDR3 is TGCAGCGTTGAAGATCTGACTAGCGGGGATTGGCAGTATTTT.

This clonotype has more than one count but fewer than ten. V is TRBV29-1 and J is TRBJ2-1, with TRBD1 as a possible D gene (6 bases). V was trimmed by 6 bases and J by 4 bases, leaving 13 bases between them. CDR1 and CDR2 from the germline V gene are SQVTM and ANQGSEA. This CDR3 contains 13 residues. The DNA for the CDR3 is TGCAGCGTAATCCGGGACACATACAATGAGCAGTTCTTC. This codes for CSVIRDTYNEQFF.

Here the CDR3 DNA reads TGTGCCAGCAGGACTAGCGGGGGGGCTTACATTCAGTACTTC. It translates to CASRTSGGAYIQYF. The rearrangement links TRBV12-3 or TRBV12-4 to TRBJ2-4, with TRBD2 identical over 14 bases. Losses at the gene ends were 6 bases for V and 8 bases for J; bases not matched to a gene: 3. The CDR3 runs 14 residues.